The present entry profiles one TCR beta chain with its context. This specimen belongs to a study of T cell changes during pregnancy in multiple sclerosis. Germline trimming cut 6 bases from V and 4 bases from J; bases unmatched to any gene: 7. Germline V gene lookup returns CDR1 MDHEN and CDR2 SYDVKM. This CDR3 comprises 14 residues. The method was immunoSEQ multiplex PCR; TCRdb's version includes in-frame clones alone and lacks a portion of them. Of fewer than 90,000 clones in the sample, approximately 94% were seen once. This sample comprised peripheral blood, obtained in the third trimester of pregnancy. The sequence was obtained from a female donor with multiple sclerosis, enrolled in a pregnancy study. The chain combines TRBV28 with TRBJ1-1, with 8 bases matching TRBD1. The CDR3, as DNA: TGTGCCAGCAGGGACAGGGTCCGACGCACTGAAGCTTTCTTT. This sequence encodes CASRDRVRRTEAFF.